The 28 T cell receptor beta chains listed next were all sequenced from one sample in a study of T-cell memory formation after mild COVID-19. TCRdb redid the calling of the 5' RACE reads with MiXCR, one entry per CDR3 protein. The table records fewer than 350,000 distinct CDR3 sequences, more than 13% of them present only once. Sequencing was carried out using PBMCs or a T cell subset sorted from them (not recorded which). Receptor source: a man younger than 35 who had mild COVID-19 (a few samples of this study predate the infection). Cell type and time point are not known.

The J gene is TRBJ2-7, the V gene TRBV29-1; 9 bases align to TRBD2. The CDR3 sequence is 14 residues long. The germline CDR1 and CDR2 sequences are SQVTM and ANQGSEA. V was pared by 6 bases and J by 6 bases, with 12 bases of the junction left unmatched. The CDR3 protein is CSVGGIAGEGEQYF. The DNA of the CDR3 is TGCAGCGTGGGGGGAATAGCGGGAGAAGGCGAGCAGTACTTC.

This clonotype was seen more than once but under ten times. One junction end does not reproduce the germline sequence, and a read error may be involved. The chain employs TRBV20-1 and TRBJ1-6; D not resolved. This CDR3 comprises 16 residues. CDR1 and CDR2 from the germline V gene are DFQATT and SNEGSKA (reference sequence). Here the CDR3 reads CSARPGMDGYNSPPHF. In DNA, the CDR3 is TGCAGTGCTAGGCCGGGGATGGACGGATATAATTCACCCCCCCACTTT.

This clonotype has a count of ten or more. Written as DNA, the CDR3 is TGTGCCAGCAGCTTCGGGACTAGCTTGAGAGAGACCCAGTACTTC. This encodes CASSFGTSLRETQYF. The chain links TRBV7-9 to TRBJ2-5; 9 positions match TRBD2. Germline CDR1 is SEHNR and CDR2 is FQNEAQ (reference sequence). The V and J ends lost 3 bases and 4 bases, in that order; junction bases with no gene match: 6. This CDR3 comprises 15 residues.

This chain uses TRBV20-1 with TRBJ1-6; D might be TRBD1 (5 bases). Germline V gene data show CDR1 as DFQATT and CDR2 as SNEGSKA (reference sequence). V was shortened by 6 bases and J by 2 bases, with 8 bases between the two germline ends. This CDR3 is built from 13 residues. CDR3 residues: CSARDPYNSPLHF. The CDR3 coding sequence is TGCAGTGCCAGGGACCCCTATAATTCACCCCTCCACTTT.

The chain couples TRBV7-2 to TRBJ2-7; D may be TRBD2 (6 bases). This CDR3 comprises 15 residues. Trimming removed 2 bases from V and 0 bases from J, with 11 bases in between. Germline CDR1 is SGHTA and CDR2 is FQGNSA. CDR3 in amino acids: CASSLMVGSSYEQYF. CDR3 DNA sequence: TGTGCCAGCAGCTTAATGGTCGGGAGCTCCTACGAGCAGTACTTC.

The chain is built from TRBV4-2 and TRBJ1-5; 7 nucleotides agree with TRBD1. This CDR3 is 15 amino acids long. Germline CDR1 reads LGHNA; CDR2 reads YNFKEQ. The J segment lost 6 bases and the V segment lost 1 base, leaving 6 bases of the junction unmatched. The CDR3 is CASSQVQGKGQPQHF. The DNA of the CDR3 is TGTGCCAGCAGCCAAGTACAGGGGAAAGGTCAGCCCCAGCATTTT.

In its sample, this clonotype was seen a few times. The CDR3: CASTRDPRDYGYTF. CDR3 nucleotides: TGTGCCAGCACAAGGGACCCCCGGGACTATGGCTACACCTTC. This rearrangement joins TRBV18 to TRBJ1-2, with a tentative D call TRBD1 (5 bases). The germline V and J ends were trimmed by 8 bases and 3 bases, with 16 bases remaining between them. This CDR3 is built from 14 residues. Per the germline V gene, CDR1 is KGHSH and CDR2 is LQKENI.

This chain uses TRBV4-1 with TRBJ1-2; tentatively, D is TRBD1 (6 bases). Germline values: CDR1 MGHRA, CDR2 YSYEKL. The CDR3 sequence is 15 residues long. V was clipped by 1 base and J by 7 bases, with 16 bases between them. The chain's CDR3 is CASSQGYQGSSGYTF. CDR3 in DNA: TGCGCCAGCAGCCAAGGTTACCAGGGGTCTTCTGGCTACACCTTC.

This clonotype turned up a few times. This sequence joins TRBV9 and TRBJ2-3; 9 bases fit TRBD2. V dropped 4 bases and J dropped 7; count of bases not matched to a gene: 16. The germline V gene encodes CDR1 SGDLS and CDR2 YYNGEE. This CDR3 comprises 17 residues. CDR3 coding DNA: TGTGCCAGCAGCTCCGGGACTAGCTCCTCCCAGGTGTATACGCAGTATTTT. Translation gives CASSSGTSSSQVYTQYF.

This chain links TRBV7-2 with TRBJ2-3, with 8 bases identical to TRBD2. This CDR3 region has 17 residues. The germline CDR1 and CDR2 sequences are SGHTA and FQGNSA. Trimming took 1 base from V and 6 from J; bases not matched to a gene: 12. The CDR3 here is CASSLVGARGGLDTQYF. The CDR3 nucleotides read TGTGCCAGCAGCTTAGTTGGTGCGCGCGGGGGGTTGGATACGCAGTATTTT.

The chain recombines TRBV7-2 with TRBJ2-1; 10 positions match TRBD2. CDR1 is SGHTA and CDR2 is FQGNSA in the germline V gene. The ends lost 3 bases at V and 6 bases at J; junction bases unmatched: 5. The CDR3 loop spans 15 amino acids. CDR3 amino acids: CASSFRLAGSNEQFF. CDR3 DNA sequence: TGTGCCAGCAGCTTTCGACTAGCGGGTAGCAATGAGCAGTTCTTC.

This clonotype showed up just a few times. The rearrangement uses TRBV3-1 and TRBJ2-4; no firm D call. Trimming took 0 bases from V and 6 from J, leaving 12 bases between them. The germline V gene has CDR1 LGHDT and CDR2 YNNKEL (reference sequence). CDR3 length equals 15 residues. This CDR3 reads CASSQDPSSLNIQYF. CDR3 in DNA: TGTGCCAGCAGCCAAGATCCGTCTAGTCTAAACATTCAGTACTTC. Full variable domain (remainder filled in from reference TRBV3-1 and TRBJ2-4): DTAVSQTPKYLVTQMGNDKSIKCEQNLGHDTMYWYKQDSKKFLKIMFSYNNKELIINETVPNRFSPKSPDKAHLNLHINSLELGDSAVYFCASSQDPSSLNIQYFGAGTRLSVL.

This sequence joins TRBV20-1 and TRBJ2-7, with 9 positions matching TRBD1. Germline V CDR1 and CDR2: DFQATT, SNEGSKA (reference sequence). CDR3 length: 14 residues. V lost 5 bases, J lost 1 base, and 6 bases stayed unmatched. The CDR3 DNA reads as TGCAGTGCTGGAGCGGGACAGGGTTCCTACGAGCAGTACTTC. Its translation is CSAGAGQGSYEQYF.

V gene TRBV20-1 combines with J gene TRBJ2-3, with 11 bases matching TRBD2. The CDR3 covers 17 residues. The trim removed 0 bases at V and 5 bases at J, leaving 10 bases unmatched. Looked up from germline, CDR1 is DFQATT and CDR2 is SNEGSKA (reference sequence). The CDR3 DNA follows: TGCAGTGCTAGAGATCCGGCTAGCGGGGGGCCTATAGATACGCAGTATTTT. It is translated as CSARDPASGGPIDTQYF.

The V call is TRBV28, the J call TRBJ2-7; D perhaps matches TRBD2 (5 bases). CDR1 and CDR2 from the germline V gene are MDHEN and SYDVKM. Trimming shortened V by 4 bases and J by 6 bases, and 19 bases separated the two germline ends. The CDR3 is made up of 15 amino acids. The CDR3 nucleotides read TGTGCCAGCAGTTCCACCGGACTGGCCTCTCCCGAGCAGTACGTC. Translated: CASSSTGLASPEQYV.

This clonotype was counted many times. The V gene is TRBV4-2, the J gene TRBJ2-7; 7 bases fit TRBD2. The CDR3 consists of 15 residues. Per the germline V gene, CDR1 is LGHNA and CDR2 is YNFKEQ. The V segment lost 1 base and the J segment 0 bases; nucleotides outside the gene matches: 3. CDR3: CASSQVAGVSYEQYF. CDR3 bases: TGTGCCAGCAGCCAAGTTGCGGGGGTCTCCTACGAGCAGTACTTC.

This chain connects TRBV30 to TRBJ1-6; D uncertain. CDR3 size: 13 residues. Germline V gene lookup returns CDR1 GTSNPN and CDR2 SVGIG (reference sequence). Trimming removed 5 bases at V and 12 bases at J, with 17 bases between. As DNA, the CDR3 is TGTGCCTGGGGGAAATTGTACGGGAGACCCCTCCACTTT. Protein sequence: CAWGKLYGRPLHF.

This clonotype has more than one count but fewer than ten. V usage is TRBV18 and J usage is TRBJ2-7, with unresolved D. The CDR3 sequence is 11 residues long. V was shortened by 5 bases and J by 6 bases, with 8 bases between the two germline ends. Germline V gene sequence: CDR1 KGHSH, CDR2 LQKENI. The CDR3 bases are TGTGCCAGCTCAGCCGCCCTCGAGCAGTACTTC. Translating gives CASSAALEQYF.

The chain is built from TRBV4-2 and TRBJ2-2; 9 nucleotides line up with TRBD1. The CDR3 has 18 residues. The V gene's germline CDR1 is LGHNA and CDR2 YNFKEQ. Unmatched junction bases numbered 14, after V lost 2 bases and J lost 7 bases. CDR3 amino acids: CASSQMGQGYMWVGELFF. In DNA form, the CDR3 reads TGTGCCAGCAGCCAAATGGGACAGGGCTACATGTGGGTCGGGGAGCTGTTTTTT.

The rearrangement joins TRBV14 to TRBJ2-1, with D possibly being TRBD2 (5 bases). The CDR3 totals 14 residues. Germline CDR1 and CDR2: SGHDN and FVKESK. The germline V and J ends were trimmed by 8 bases and 4 bases, with 15 bases remaining between them. Here the CDR3 DNA reads TGTGCCAGCGGCCCGCTAGCTGGGTACAATGAGCAGTTCTTC. Residues: CASGPLAGYNEQFF.

There are many counts of this clonotype. The chain joins TRBV20-1 to TRBJ2-4; unclear D gene. Germline V CDR1 and CDR2: DFQATT, SNEGSKA (reference sequence). The CDR3 sequence is 15 residues long. The ends were cut back, 5 bases at V and 0 bases at J, with 14 bases in the middle. The CDR3 DNA follows: TGCAGTGCTGGGCCCCAAGCGACAGCCAAAAACATTCAGTACTTC. Residues: CSAGPQATAKNIQYF.

This clonotype turned up a few times. V gene TRBV12-3 or TRBV12-4 combines with J gene TRBJ1-2, with TRBD1 matching 8 bases. With V trimmed by 6 bases and J by 5 bases, 5 bases remained unmatched. The CDR3 totals 13 residues. The CDR3 region is CASSLTGVYGYTF. The CDR3 coding sequence is TGTGCCAGCAGCTTGACAGGGGTTTATGGCTACACCTTC.

This clonotype was seen repeatedly, ten times or more. This chain connects TRBV5-1 to TRBJ1-1; 8 nucleotides match TRBD1. The CDR3 totals 15 residues. J gave up 1 base and V 4 bases, and 6 bases lay outside the gene matches. Germline V gene data show CDR1 as SGHRS and CDR2 as YFSETQ. The CDR3: CASSIRTGRNTEAFF. The CDR3 coding sequence is TGCGCCAGCAGCATACGGACAGGGCGGAACACTGAAGCTTTCTTT.

This chain connects TRBV6-2 or TRBV6-3 to TRBJ2-3; D is perhaps TRBD1 (5 bases). CDR3 size: 13 residues. The V gene lost 5 bases and the J gene lost 5 bases, with 11 bases spanning the gap. Germline loops: CDR1 MNHEY, CDR2 SVGEGT. The CDR3 loop is CASSRTIEDTQYF. The CDR3 region has the DNA TGTGCCAGCAGTCGGACAATTGAAGATACGCAGTATTTT.

This clonotype has more than one count but fewer than ten. The V and J genes are TRBV15 and TRBJ2-5; D is unresolved. V lost 5 bases and J lost 1, with 5 bases in between. The germline V gene has CDR1 LNHNV and CDR2 YYDKDF (reference sequence). The CDR3 runs to 12 residues. The CDR3 nucleotides read TGTGCCACCAGCGGACCCCAAGAGACCCAGTACTTC. Its translation is CATSGPQETQYF.

The chain is built from TRBV7-2 and TRBJ1-2, with 7 bases identical to TRBD1. The CDR3 sequence is 15 residues long. After removal of 1 base from V and 4 bases from J, the junction contained 6 bases not matched to a gene. CDR1 and CDR2 from the germline V gene are SGHTA and FQGNSA. The CDR3 protein is CASSLERTGGYGYTF. In DNA, the CDR3 is TGTGCCAGCAGCTTAGAAAGGACAGGAGGCTATGGCTACACCTTC.

The genes are TRBV9 and TRBJ1-4; D unclear. CDR3 length: 13 amino acids. Trimming pared 7 bases from V and 6 bases from J, leaving 13 bases between. Germline values: CDR1 SGDLS, CDR2 YYNGEE. CDR3 nucleotides: TGTGCCAGCGCCCGGGCCCCCGATGAAAAACTGTTTTTT. Translated, it gives CASARAPDEKLFF.

The rearrangement joins TRBV29-1 to TRBJ1-2; no reliable D call. This CDR3 has 11 amino acids. V was clipped by 7 bases and J by 4 bases, with 10 bases between them. Germline CDR1 SQVTM, CDR2 ANQGSEA. The CDR3 here is CSAIVAYGYTF. CDR3 nucleotides: TGCAGCGCCATTGTCGCCTATGGCTACACCTTC. The full variable domain, in which reference TRBV29-1 and TRBJ1-2 provide the parts outside the CDR3, is SAVISQKPSRDICQRGTSLTIQCQVDSQVTMMFWYRQQPGQSLTLIATANQGSEATYESGFVIDKFPISRPNLTFSTLTVSNMSPEDSSIYLCSAIVAYGYTFGSGTRLTVV.